This T cell receptor beta chain was captured in a study of blood T cells in healthy people across ages. Whole-study results and caveats: Correlation between TCR beta diversity and naive T cell percentage was strong.

Ten or more counts support this clonotype. Its target is not known. Together with a sample-barcoded 5' primer, a J-beta primer mix was included in a second PCR lasting about 7 to 12 cycles. TCRdb used MiXCR to reprocess the 5' RACE reads, holding one entry per CDR3 protein. The sample shows approximately 800,000 distinct CDR3 sequences, about 62% of them seen only once. The CDR3 extends over 12 amino acids. Germline V CDR1 and CDR2: MDHEN, SYDVKM. Deletions cut 6 bases from V and 4 bases from J, with 10 bases between. The chain carries TRBV28 and TRBJ2-7, with no clear D. The origin of this receptor is a man aged 25-45 years in good health. Sequenced material: blood. CDR3 bases: TGTGCCAGCAGCTTAATGGGATACGAGCAGTACTTC. It specifies CASSLMGYEQYF.